Listed here are 26 T cell receptor beta chains from one sample, sequenced in a study of blood T cells in healthy people across ages. A J-beta primer mix and a sample-barcoded 5' primer were used in a second PCR of about 7 to 12 cycles. Via MiXCR, TCRdb re-called the 5' RACE reads, giving one row per CDR3 protein. The sample holds over a million distinct CDR3 sequences; less than 50% are singletons and the top ten take 15% to 20%. The specimen was blood. The receptors were gathered from a woman between 55 and 75 years old in good health.

CDR3 sequence: CASSLKTGGYTF. The CDR3 nucleotides read TGTGCCAGCAGCTTAAAAACTGGTGGCTACACCTTC. The chain is built from TRBV7-9 and TRBJ1-2, with D hard to call. V was trimmed by 2 bases and J by 7 bases, leaving 8 bases between them. There are 12 residues in the CDR3. The germline gives CDR1 SEHNR, CDR2 FQNEAQ (reference sequence).

V gene TRBV7-2 combines with J gene TRBJ2-7, with 7 bases aligning to TRBD2. CDR1 and CDR2 (germline): SGHTA, FQGNSA. Trimming took 2 bases from V and 2 from J; bases not matched to a gene: 9. The CDR3 is 16 amino acids. The chain's CDR3 is CASSLYSSGSAYEQYF. DNA for the CDR3: TGTGCCAGCAGCTTATATTCTAGCGGATCCGCCTACGAGCAGTACTTC.

The rearrangement links TRBV6-1 to TRBJ2-1; D is ambiguous. There are 14 residues in the CDR3. Looked up from germline, CDR1 is MNHNS and CDR2 is SASEGT. V was shortened by 11 bases and J by 7 bases, with 21 bases between the two germline ends. CDR3 residues: CAGEKNQMGNEQFF. The CDR3 bases are TGTGCCGGCGAAAAAAATCAAATGGGGAATGAGCAGTTCTTC.

V usage is TRBV6-5 and J usage is TRBJ2-2; 10 bases are shared with TRBD2. Germline CDR1 and CDR2: MNHEY and SVGAGI. The V segment lost 5 bases and the J segment 6 bases; nucleotides outside the gene matches: 3. The CDR3 covers 14 residues. This CDR3 reads CASSGLAGAGELFF. The DNA of the CDR3 is TGTGCCAGCAGTGGCCTAGCGGGAGCCGGGGAGCTGTTTTTT.

Comment on this clonotype: The junction shows a germline mismatch at one end, possibly a read error. The rearrangement joins TRBV28 to TRBJ1-5, with unresolved D. The length of the CDR3 is 15 residues. Looked up from germline, CDR1 is MDHEN and CDR2 is SYDVKM. DNA for the CDR3: TGTACCAGCAGTCCAACCGAACAGAGCAATCAGCCCCAGCATTTT. It specifies CTSSPTEQSNQPQHF.

This clonotype was counted a few times. CDR3 sequence (DNA): TGTGCCAGCAGCTTAGATTCCGGGGTAGAGACCCAGTACTTC. Protein sequence: CASSLDSGVETQYF. This chain links TRBV11-2 with TRBJ2-4, with TRBD2 as a possible D gene (5 bases). The J call may be incorrect, as the DNA end agrees better with TRBJ2-5. Germline V gene lookup returns CDR1 SGHAT and CDR2 FQNNGV. The CDR3 is 14 residues long.

This clonotype was picked up a small number of times. This chain uses TRBV15 with TRBJ2-5; no definite D call. The CDR3 length is 16 residues. Looked up from germline, CDR1 is LNHNV and CDR2 is YYDKDF (reference sequence). V was clipped by 0 bases and J by 0 bases, with 11 bases between them. CDR3 sequence: CATSRDGTEYQETQYF. Written as DNA, the CDR3 is TGTGCCACCAGCAGAGATGGCACCGAGTACCAAGAGACCCAGTACTTC.

On this clonotype: The junction shows a germline mismatch at one end, possibly a read error. The rearrangement links TRBV25-1 to TRBJ2-7; no firm D call. The CDR3 is 12 residues long. The germline V gene encodes CDR1 MGHDK and CDR2 SYGVNS. The CDR3 coding sequence is TGTGCCTGCAGTGAGAGGTTCCACGAGCAGTACTTC. Protein: CACSERFHEQYF.

This sequence joins TRBV6-5 and TRBJ1-1, with D tentatively TRBD1 (5 bases). The germline V and J ends were trimmed by 2 bases and 0 bases, with 22 bases remaining between them. Germline V lookup: CDR1 MNHEY, CDR2 SVGAGI. CDR3 size: 19 residues. DNA for the CDR3: TGTGCCAGCAGTTACCCCTTTGAGGGAGGACATGTTATGAACACTGAAGCTTTCTTT. Protein: CASSYPFEGGHVMNTEAFF.

The chain uses TRBV28 and TRBJ1-2; D is unresolved. CDR3 length: 13 amino acids. Germline CDR1 reads MDHEN; CDR2 reads SYDVKM. Between the trimmed V and J ends, which lost 7 bases and 8 bases, there was a span of 17 bases. The CDR3 loop reads CASNHQGPGGYTF. CDR3 coding DNA: TGTGCCAGCAACCACCAAGGACCAGGCGGCTACACCTTC.

V gene TRBV2 combines with J gene TRBJ1-5; the D gene is possibly TRBD1 (6 bases). Trimming removed 6 bases at V and 8 bases at J, with 17 bases between. The CDR3 sequence is 14 residues long. Germline V gene lookup returns CDR1 SNHLY and CDR2 FYNNEI. The CDR3 DNA follows: TGTGCCAGCAGAGGGGACACGGGTTTGGAGCCCCAGCATTTT. Residues: CASRGDTGLEPQHF.

This clonotype was seen more than once but under ten times. The chain combines TRBV2 with TRBJ2-7; 7 positions agree with TRBD1. The length of the CDR3 is 13 residues. J lost 4 bases, V lost 7 bases, and 7 bases had no gene match. The germline gives CDR1 SNHLY, CDR2 FYNNEI. The CDR3 here is CASIGTETYEQYF. CDR3 nucleotides: TGTGCCAGCATTGGGACAGAAACGTACGAGCAGTACTTC.

This clonotype was observed a few times. The chain couples TRBV7-2 to TRBJ2-1; no definite D call. The CDR3 runs to 13 residues. Germline-derived CDR1 and CDR2 are SGHTA and FQGNSA. Trimming shortened V by 3 bases and J by 6 bases, and 9 bases separated the two germline ends. The CDR3 sequence: CASSFFSTNEQFF. The CDR3 bases are TGTGCCAGCAGCTTCTTCTCCACCAATGAGCAGTTCTTC.

This clonotype was counted a few times. The V and J genes are TRBV11-2 and TRBJ2-2; TRBD2 agrees at 8 bases. V lost 5 bases and J lost 8; bases outside the gene matches: 10. This CDR3 is 15 amino acids long. The germline V gene has CDR1 SGHAT and CDR2 FQNNGV. As DNA, the CDR3 is TGTGCCAGCAGCCCCTCCGGGACTAGATTTGGGGAGCTGTTTTTT. As protein: CASSPSGTRFGELFF.

This clonotype was recorded only once. The CDR3 sequence is CASSHATGISEQYF. The CDR3 nucleotides are TGTGCCAGCAGTCATGCGACAGGGATCTCCGAGCAGTACTTC. The chain uses TRBV7-6 and TRBJ2-7, with 7 bases fitting TRBD1. V was pared by 6 bases and J by 6 bases, with 11 bases of the junction left unmatched. The CDR3 extends over 14 amino acids. Germline V gene lookup returns CDR1 SGHVS and CDR2 FNYEAQ.

Concerning this clonotype: The junction departs from the called germline gene at one end, perhaps through a read error. The chain recombines TRBV7-8 with TRBJ2-4; D gene ambiguous. Germline CDR1 SGHVS, CDR2 FQNEAQ. The CDR3 loop spans 17 amino acids. In DNA, the CDR3 is TGTGCCAGCAGCTTAAGGGCGGAAAGGGCCTTGGGAAACACTCAGTACTTC. This translates into CASSLRAERALGNTQYF.

As regards this clonotype: An end of the junction differs from the germline gene, which may be a read error. The chain joins TRBV4-2 to TRBJ1-2, with D possibly TRBD1 on 5 matching bases. The CDR3 extends over 19 amino acids. Germline CDR1 LGHNA, CDR2 YNFKEQ. The CDR3 sequence: CASGHARGDGRKANYGYTF. The CDR3 DNA reads as TGTGCCAGCGGCCATGCTCGGGGCGACGGGAGGAAAGCTAACTATGGCTACACCTTC.

This clonotype occurred a few times. V and J are TRBV5-1 and TRBJ2-5; TRBD2 matches at 11 bases. The V segment lost 2 bases and the J segment 2 bases; nucleotides outside the gene matches: 5. Germline assignment: CDR1 SGHRS and CDR2 YFSETQ. The CDR3 runs 16 residues. CDR3 nucleotide sequence: TGCGCCAGCAGCTTTCGGACTAGCGGGTCTCAAGAGACCCAGTACTTC. It specifies CASSFRTSGSQETQYF.

This clonotype was recorded a few times. The rearrangement joins TRBV20-1 to TRBJ2-3; TRBD2 aligns across 8 bases. Germline V gene sequence: CDR1 DFQATT, CDR2 SNEGSKA (reference sequence). The CDR3 covers 15 residues. After removal of 6 bases from V and 1 base from J, the junction contained 9 bases not matched to a gene. This CDR3 reads CSAPVGTSGTDTQYF. The DNA of the CDR3 is TGCAGTGCCCCAGTGGGGACTAGTGGCACAGATACGCAGTATTTT.

This chain links TRBV7-2 with TRBJ2-5, with no clear D. The CDR3 spans 14 residues. V was pared by 5 bases and J by 1 base, with 11 bases between. Germline loops: CDR1 SGHTA, CDR2 FQGNSA. The CDR3 DNA reads as TGTGCCAGCAGCGACTTTCTCACCCAAGAGACCCAGTACTTC. This encodes CASSDFLTQETQYF. Complete variable domain (other parts from reference TRBV7-2 and TRBJ2-5): GAGVSQSPSNKVTEKGKDVELRCDPISGHTALYWYRQSLGQGLEFLIYFQGNSAPDKSGLPSDRFSAERTGGSVSTLTIQRTQQEDSAVYLCASSDFLTQETQYFGPGTRLLVL.

This clonotype was seen a handful of times. V gene TRBV24-1 combines with J gene TRBJ2-1, with TRBD2 identical over 9 bases. CDR1 is KGHDR and CDR2 is SFDVKD in the germline V gene. V lost 5 bases, J lost 4 bases, and 14 bases stayed unmatched. This CDR3 spans 18 amino acids. The CDR3 region is CATSGLSGGGVQYNEQFF. The CDR3 nucleotides are TGTGCCACCAGTGGGCTTAGCGGGGGAGGTGTCCAATACAATGAGCAGTTCTTC.

CDR3 nucleotides: TGTGCCAGCAGCTTCACCGGGAGCACTGAAGCTTTCTTT. Translated, it gives CASSFTGSTEAFF. This chain joins TRBV11-3 and TRBJ1-1; D is uncertain. Germline CDR1 reads SGHNT; CDR2 reads YENEEA. V was cut by 3 bases and J by 4 bases, with 9 bases left in between. This CDR3 comprises 13 residues.

The chain is built from TRBV20-1 and TRBJ2-3; 10 positions agree with TRBD2. This CDR3 is built from 15 residues. Per germline, CDR1 DFQATT and CDR2 SNEGSKA (reference sequence). With 5 bases clipped from V and 4 bases from J, the junction kept 9 bases outside the gene matches. The CDR3 sequence: CSAGRASGGSDTQYF. Here the CDR3 DNA reads TGCAGTGCTGGCCGGGCTAGCGGGGGTTCAGATACGCAGTATTTT.

The V call is TRBV28, the J call TRBJ2-7; maybe TRBD1 (5 bases). Trimming pared 3 bases from V and 7 bases from J, leaving 16 bases between. The CDR3 spans 14 residues. The germline V gene encodes CDR1 MDHEN and CDR2 SYDVKM. The CDR3 protein is CASSLPGFSNEQYF. The CDR3 nucleotides are TGTGCCAGCAGTTTGCCAGGGTTTTCCAATGAGCAGTACTTC.

This clonotype was recorded a few times. The chain couples TRBV12-3 or TRBV12-4 to TRBJ2-1; 8 bases map to TRBD2. V lost 4 bases and J lost 4; bases outside the gene matches: 9. The CDR3 has 16 amino acids. The CDR3 bases are TGTGCCAGCAGTTCCCAGGGACTAGTGGGGTACAATGAGCAGTTCTTC. Amino acid sequence: CASSSQGLVGYNEQFF.

This clonotype was observed a few times. V is TRBV20-1 and J is TRBJ2-3, with D unclear. Germline lookup yields CDR1 DFQATT and CDR2 SNEGSKA (reference sequence). The V and J ends lost 3 bases and 5 bases respectively, with 12 bases between them. This CDR3 is built from 13 residues. CDR3 sequence: CSASLKPRDTQYF. The CDR3 bases are TGCAGTGCTAGCCTCAAACCTCGAGATACGCAGTATTTT.